This T cell receptor (beta chain) was recovered during a study of blood T cell repertoires in COVID-19. Study overall: Material from acute and convalescent COVID-19 was sourced from the United States, Italy and Spain.

In the original processing: How many nucleated cells were present was estimated from reference gene primer amplification. The repertoire was sequenced with immunoSEQ multiplex PCR; TCRdb's copy has only in-frame clones and lacks some. That table is the source of V, J and clone size, and D and trimming were worked out from the DNA. The sample consists of roughly 69,000 clones, around 80% of them appearing once. Seattle researchers signed up patients amid active infection and tracked them longitudinally. Germline V gene data show CDR1 as MNHEY and CDR2 as SVGAGI. Trimming pared 6 bases from V and 9 bases from J, leaving 11 bases between. The CDR3 contains 11 residues.

Sequencing input: peripheral blood. The TCR originated in a man aged 55 to 69 with COVID-19, enrolled during active disease. The rearrangement joins TRBV6-5 to TRBJ1-2; a weak D match, TRBD1 (5 bases). This CDR3 is CASSQGQSYTF. The CDR3 DNA is TGTGCCAGCAGCCAGGGTCAGAGCTACACCTTC.